What follows describes a single T cell receptor beta chain. Its antigen is as yet unknown. The CDR3 length is 15 residues. V lost 0 bases and J lost 5; bases outside the gene matches: 5. CDR1 and CDR2 from the germline V gene are SGDLS and YYNGEE. The authors reverse transcribed all of the isolated RNA, so sequencing captured expressed TCRB transcripts. Clones were read by immunoSEQ multiplex PCR, and TCRdb kept only the in-frame ones, dropping some. The sample contains about 170,000 clones, about 8% of which appear only once. These data belong to a study of beta chain features in type 1 diabetes. Study-level points and caveats: There was no resolution here of whether HLA type influences TCRB rearrangement. In the patient group, naive, central memory and Treg TCRB repertoires seemed more alike than in the healthy donor group. All four CD4+ subsets of Type 1 diabetes patients contained TCRB CDR3s that were moderately but significantly shorter.

Isolation of CD4+ naive, central memory, regulatory and stem cell-like memory cells was achieved by sorting via CD45RO/CCR7/CD25/CD127/CD95/CD27. V is TRBV9 and J is TRBJ2-1; 7 positions match TRBD1. The sequencing input was central memory CD4+ T cells from blood. This TCR was sampled from a woman in her 40s with type 1 diabetes. CDR3 region: CASSVEGQTHNEQFF. Written as DNA, the CDR3 is TGTGCCAGCAGCGTAGAGGGACAGACCCACAATGAGCAGTTCTTC. Combining the CDR3 with reference TRBV9 and TRBJ2-1 gives the whole variable domain DSGVTQTPKHLITATGQRVTLRCSPRSGDLSVYWYQQSLDQGLQFLIQYYNGEERAKGNILERFSAQQFPDLHSELNLSSLELGDSALYFCASSVEGQTHNEQFFGPGTRLTVL.